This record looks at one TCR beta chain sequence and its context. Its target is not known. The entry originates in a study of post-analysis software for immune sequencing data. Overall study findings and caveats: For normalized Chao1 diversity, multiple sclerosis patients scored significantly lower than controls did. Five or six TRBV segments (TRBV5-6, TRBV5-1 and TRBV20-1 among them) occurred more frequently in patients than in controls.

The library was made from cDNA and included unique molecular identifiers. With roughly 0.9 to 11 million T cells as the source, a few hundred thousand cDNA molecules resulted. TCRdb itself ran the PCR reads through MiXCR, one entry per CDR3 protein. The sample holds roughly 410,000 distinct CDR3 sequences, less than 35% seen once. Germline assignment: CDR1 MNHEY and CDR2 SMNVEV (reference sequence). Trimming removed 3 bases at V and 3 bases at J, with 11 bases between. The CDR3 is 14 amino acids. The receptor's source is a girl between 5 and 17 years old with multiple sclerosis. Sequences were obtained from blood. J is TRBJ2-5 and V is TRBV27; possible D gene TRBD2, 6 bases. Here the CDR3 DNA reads TGTGCCAGCAGTTTGGCGGGATTCGAAGAGACCCAGTACTTC. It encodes CASSLAGFEETQYF.